The source of this T cell receptor beta chain is a study of T-cell reconstitution after alpha-beta-depleted transplantation in children. The library targeted TCRbeta and was prepared with unique molecular identifiers. From the PCR reads, TCRdb called clonotypes with MiXCR, one entry per CDR3 protein. Of about 540,000 distinct CDR3 sequences in the sample, about a quarter are singletons; the top ten hold under 45%. This clonotype was seen once. From germline, CDR1 is MDHEN and CDR2 SYDVKM. This CDR3 spans 15 amino acids. Trimming at V came to 3 bases and at J to 8 bases, leaving 11 bases not matched to a gene.

The sample consisted of PBMCs, taken before TCRalphabeta/CD19-depleted stem cell transplant. The clonotype originates from a boy younger than two with Wiskott-Aldrich syndrome, due to receive a stem cell transplant. V gene TRBV28 combines with J gene TRBJ1-2, with TRBD1 identical over 8 bases. The CDR3: CASSFVSGGAIGYTF. In DNA form, the CDR3 reads TGTGCCAGCAGTTTCGTATCAGGGGGCGCGATCGGCTACACCTTC.